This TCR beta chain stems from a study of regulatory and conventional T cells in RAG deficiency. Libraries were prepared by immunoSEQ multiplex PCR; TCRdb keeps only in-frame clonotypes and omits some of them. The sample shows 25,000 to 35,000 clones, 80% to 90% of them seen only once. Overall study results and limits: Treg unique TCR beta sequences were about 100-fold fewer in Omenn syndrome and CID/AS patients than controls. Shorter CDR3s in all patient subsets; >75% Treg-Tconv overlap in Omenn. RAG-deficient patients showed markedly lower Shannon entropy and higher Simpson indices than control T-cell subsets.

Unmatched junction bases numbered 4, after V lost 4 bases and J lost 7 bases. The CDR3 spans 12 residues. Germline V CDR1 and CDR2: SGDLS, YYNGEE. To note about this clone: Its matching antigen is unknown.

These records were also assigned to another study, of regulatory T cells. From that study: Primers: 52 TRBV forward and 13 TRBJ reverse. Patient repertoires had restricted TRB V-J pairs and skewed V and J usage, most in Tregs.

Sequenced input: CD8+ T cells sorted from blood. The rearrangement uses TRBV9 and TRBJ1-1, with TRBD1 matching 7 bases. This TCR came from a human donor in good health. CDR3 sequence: CASSPWTGEAFF. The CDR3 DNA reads TGTGCCAGCAGCCCCTGGACAGGTGAAGCTTTCTTT.